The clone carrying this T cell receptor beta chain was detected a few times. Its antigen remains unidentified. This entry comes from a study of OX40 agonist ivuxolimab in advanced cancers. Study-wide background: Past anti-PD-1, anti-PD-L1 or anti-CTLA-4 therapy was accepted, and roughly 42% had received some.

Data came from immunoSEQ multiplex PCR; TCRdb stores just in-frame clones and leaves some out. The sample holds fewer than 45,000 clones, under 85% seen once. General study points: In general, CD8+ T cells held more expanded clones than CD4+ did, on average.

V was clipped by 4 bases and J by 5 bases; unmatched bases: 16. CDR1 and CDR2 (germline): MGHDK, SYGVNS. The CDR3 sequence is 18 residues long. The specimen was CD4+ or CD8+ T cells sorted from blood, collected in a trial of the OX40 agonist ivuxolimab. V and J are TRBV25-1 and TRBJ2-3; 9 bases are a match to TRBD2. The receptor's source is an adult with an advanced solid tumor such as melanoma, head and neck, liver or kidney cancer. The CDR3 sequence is CASSGASGTTVFEDTQYF. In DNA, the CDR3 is TGTGCCAGCAGTGGGGCTAGCGGGACGACCGTCTTTGAAGATACGCAGTATTTT.